This T cell receptor (beta chain) appears in the sequencing data of a study of T cell changes during pregnancy in multiple sclerosis. Per germline, CDR1 SEHNR and CDR2 FQNEAQ (reference sequence). Trimming removed 6 bases from V and 6 bases from J, with 20 bases in between. This CDR3 has 15 amino acids. TCRdb keeps only in-frame clones here, not all; method: immunoSEQ multiplex PCR. The sample yields approximately 64,000 clones, 92% seen once. The chain has TRBV7-9 and TRBJ1-2, with D possibly being TRBD1 (6 bases). The source is a female donor with multiple sclerosis, enrolled in a pregnancy study. Here the sequenced sample was peripheral blood, taken in the first trimester of pregnancy. In DNA, the CDR3 is TGTGCCAGCAGTCCATTGGGGGCTCTTGAGCATGGCTACACCTTC. Its protein product is CASSPLGALEHGYTF.